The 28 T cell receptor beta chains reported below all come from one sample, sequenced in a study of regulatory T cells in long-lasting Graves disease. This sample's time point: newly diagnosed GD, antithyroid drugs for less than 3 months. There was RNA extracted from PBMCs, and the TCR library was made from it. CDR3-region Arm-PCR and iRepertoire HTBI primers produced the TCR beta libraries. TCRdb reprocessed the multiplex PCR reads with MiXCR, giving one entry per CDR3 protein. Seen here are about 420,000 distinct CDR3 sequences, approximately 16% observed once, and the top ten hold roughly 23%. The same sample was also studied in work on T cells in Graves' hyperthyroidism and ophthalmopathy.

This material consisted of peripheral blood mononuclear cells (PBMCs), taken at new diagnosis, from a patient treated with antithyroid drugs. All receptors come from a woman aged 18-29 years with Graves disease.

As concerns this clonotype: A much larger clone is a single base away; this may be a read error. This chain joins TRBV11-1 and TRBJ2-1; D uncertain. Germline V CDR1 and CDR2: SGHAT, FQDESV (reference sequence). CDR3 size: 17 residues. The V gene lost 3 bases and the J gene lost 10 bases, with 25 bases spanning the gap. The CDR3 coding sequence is TGTGCCAGCAGCTTTGAGCCCTATGTTGTCACCTCCTACGAGCAGTTCTTC. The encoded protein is CASSFEPYVVTSYEQFF.

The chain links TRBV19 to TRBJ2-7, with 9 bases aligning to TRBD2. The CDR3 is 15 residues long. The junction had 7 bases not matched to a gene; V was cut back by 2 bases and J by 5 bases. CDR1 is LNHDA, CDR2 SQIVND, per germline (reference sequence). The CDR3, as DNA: TGTGCCAGTAGTATATGGCTAGCGGGACTTGACGAGCAGTACTTC. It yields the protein CASSIWLAGLDEQYF. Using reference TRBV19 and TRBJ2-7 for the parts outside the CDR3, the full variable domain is DGGITQSPKYLFRKEGQNVTLSCEQNLNHDAMYWYRQDPGQGLRLIYYSQIVNDFQKGDIAEGYSVSREKKESFPLTVTSAQKNPTAFYLCASSIWLAGLDEQYFGPGTRLTVT.

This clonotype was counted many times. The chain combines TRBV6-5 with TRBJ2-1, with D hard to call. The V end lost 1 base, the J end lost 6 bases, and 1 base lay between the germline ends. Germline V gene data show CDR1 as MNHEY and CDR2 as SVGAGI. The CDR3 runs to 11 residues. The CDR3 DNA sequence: TGTGCCAGCAGTTACTTCAATGAGCAGTTCTTC. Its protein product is CASSYFNEQFF.

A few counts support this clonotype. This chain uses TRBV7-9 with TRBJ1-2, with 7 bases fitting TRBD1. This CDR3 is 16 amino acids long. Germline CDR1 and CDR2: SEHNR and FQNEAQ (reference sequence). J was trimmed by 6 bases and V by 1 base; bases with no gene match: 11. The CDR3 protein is CASSLGLGQLSNGYTF. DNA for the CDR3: TGTGCCAGCAGCTTAGGACTGGGACAGCTGTCTAATGGCTACACCTTC.

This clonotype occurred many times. Here the CDR3 reads CASSFGTGSSYEQYF. The CDR3, as DNA: TGTGCCAGCAGTTTTGGGACAGGGAGCTCCTACGAGCAGTACTTC. The chain employs TRBV12-3 or TRBV12-4 and TRBJ2-7; 9 bases are shared with TRBD1. With 3 bases clipped from V and 0 bases from J, the junction kept 3 bases outside the gene matches. This CDR3 region has 15 residues.

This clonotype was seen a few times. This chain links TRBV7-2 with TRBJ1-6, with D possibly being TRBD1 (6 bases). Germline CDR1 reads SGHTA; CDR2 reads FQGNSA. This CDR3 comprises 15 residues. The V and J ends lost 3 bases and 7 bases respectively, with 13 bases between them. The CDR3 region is CASSFTGGANSPLHF. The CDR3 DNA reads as TGTGCCAGCAGCTTCACGGGGGGGGCAAATTCACCCCTCCACTTT.

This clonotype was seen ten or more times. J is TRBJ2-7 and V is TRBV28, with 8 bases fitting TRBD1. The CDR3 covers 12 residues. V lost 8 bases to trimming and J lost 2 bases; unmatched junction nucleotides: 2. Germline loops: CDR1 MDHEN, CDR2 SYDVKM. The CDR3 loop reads CASGGQAYEQYF. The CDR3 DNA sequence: TGTGCCAGCGGGGGACAGGCCTACGAGCAGTACTTC. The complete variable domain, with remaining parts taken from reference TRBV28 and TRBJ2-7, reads DVKVTQSSRYLVKRTGEKVFLECVQDMDHENMFWYRQDPGLGLRLIYFSYDVKMKEKGDIPEGYSVSREKKERFSLILESASTNQTSMYLCASGGQAYEQYFGPGTRLTVT.

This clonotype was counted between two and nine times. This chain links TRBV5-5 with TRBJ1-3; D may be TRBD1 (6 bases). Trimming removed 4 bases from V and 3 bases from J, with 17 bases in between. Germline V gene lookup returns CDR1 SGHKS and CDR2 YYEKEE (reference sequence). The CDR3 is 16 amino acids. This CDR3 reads CASSLRAGGLGNTIYF. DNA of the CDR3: TGTGCCAGCAGCCTCCGGGCCGGGGGGCTTGGAAACACCATATATTTT. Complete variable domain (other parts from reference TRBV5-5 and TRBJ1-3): DAGVTQSPTHLIKTRGQQVTLRCSPISGHKSVSWYQQVLGQGPQFIFQYYEKEERGRGNFPDRFSARQFPNYSSELNVNALLLGDSALYLCASSLRAGGLGNTIYFGEGSWLTVV.

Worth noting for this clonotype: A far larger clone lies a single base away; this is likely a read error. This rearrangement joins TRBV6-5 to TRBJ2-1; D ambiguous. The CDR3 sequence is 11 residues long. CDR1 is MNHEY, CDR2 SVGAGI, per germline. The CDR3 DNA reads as TGTGCCAGCACTTATTACAATAAGCAGTTCTTC. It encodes CASTYYNKQFF.

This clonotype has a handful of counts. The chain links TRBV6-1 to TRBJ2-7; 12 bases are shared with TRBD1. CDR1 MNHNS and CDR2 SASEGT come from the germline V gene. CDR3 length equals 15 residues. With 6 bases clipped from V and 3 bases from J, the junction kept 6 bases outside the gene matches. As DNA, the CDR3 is TGTGCCAGCAGCCCCCGGGACAGGGGGCACTACGAGCAGTACTTC. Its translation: CASSPRDRGHYEQYF.

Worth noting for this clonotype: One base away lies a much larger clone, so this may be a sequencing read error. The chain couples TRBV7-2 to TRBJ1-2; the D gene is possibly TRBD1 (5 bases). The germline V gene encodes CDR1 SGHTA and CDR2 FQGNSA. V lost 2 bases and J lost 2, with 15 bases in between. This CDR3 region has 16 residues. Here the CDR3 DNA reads TGTGCCAGCAGCTTAATCGGAATGCAGGGAAACTATGGCTACACCTTC. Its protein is CASSLIGMQGNYGYTF.

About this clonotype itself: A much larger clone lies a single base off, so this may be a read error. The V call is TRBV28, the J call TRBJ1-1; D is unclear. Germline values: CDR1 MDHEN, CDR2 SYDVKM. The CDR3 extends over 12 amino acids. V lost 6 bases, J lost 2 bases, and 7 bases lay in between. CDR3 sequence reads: CASSWVNTEAFF. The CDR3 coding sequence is TGTGCCAGCAGCTGGGTCAACACTGAAGCTTTCTTT.

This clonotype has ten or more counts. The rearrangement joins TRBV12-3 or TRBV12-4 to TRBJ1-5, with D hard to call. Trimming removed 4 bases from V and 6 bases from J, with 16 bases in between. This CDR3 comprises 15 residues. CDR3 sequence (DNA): TGTGCCAGCAGTTCTACCTCCCCGCTTTCTCAGCCCCAGCATTTT. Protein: CASSSTSPLSQPQHF.

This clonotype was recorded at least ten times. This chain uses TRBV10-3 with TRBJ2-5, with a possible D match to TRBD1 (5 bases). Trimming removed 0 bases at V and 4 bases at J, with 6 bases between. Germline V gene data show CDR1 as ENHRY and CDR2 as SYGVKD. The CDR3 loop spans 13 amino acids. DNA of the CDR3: TGTGCCATCAGTGAGTCACAGGCAGAGACCCAGTACTTC. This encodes CAISESQAETQYF.

CDR3 DNA sequence: TGCAGTGAAGAGACATGGGACAATGAGCAGTTCTTC. It translates to CSEETWDNEQFF. V is TRBV20-1 and J is TRBJ2-1; the D is unclear. This CDR3 contains 12 residues. Germline assignment: CDR1 DFQATT and CDR2 SNEGSKA (reference sequence). Trimming stripped 7 bases from V and 5 bases from J, with 12 bases between.

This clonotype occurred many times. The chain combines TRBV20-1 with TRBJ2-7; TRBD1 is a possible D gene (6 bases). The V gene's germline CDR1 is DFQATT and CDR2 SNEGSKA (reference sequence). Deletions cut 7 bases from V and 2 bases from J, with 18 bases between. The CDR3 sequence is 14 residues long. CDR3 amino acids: CSGQETVRTYEQYF. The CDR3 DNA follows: TGCAGTGGACAGGAGACAGTAAGAACCTACGAGCAGTACTTC.

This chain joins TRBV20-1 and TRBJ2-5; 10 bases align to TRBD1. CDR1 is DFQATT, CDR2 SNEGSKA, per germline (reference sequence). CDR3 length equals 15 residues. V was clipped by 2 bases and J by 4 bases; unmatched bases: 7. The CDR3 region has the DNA TGCAGTGCTAGACAACCGGGACAGGGGCGAGAGACCCAGTACTTC. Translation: CSARQPGQGRETQYF.

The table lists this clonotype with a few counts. The CDR3 loop reads CASSELGPGLFF. For the CDR3, the DNA is TGTGCCAGCAGTGAATTGGGACCCGGACTGTTTTTT. This chain joins TRBV2 and TRBJ1-4; a weak D match, TRBD1 (5 bases). The CDR3 loop spans 12 amino acids. Trimming pared 2 bases from V and 13 bases from J, leaving 11 bases between. The germline V gene encodes CDR1 SNHLY and CDR2 FYNNEI.

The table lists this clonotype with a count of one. CDR3 region: CASSPDTYYNEQFF. The CDR3 coding sequence is TGTGCCAGCAGCCCCGATACCTACTACAATGAGCAGTTCTTC. The V gene is TRBV5-8, the J gene TRBJ2-1, with D unresolved. Looked up from germline, CDR1 is SGHTS and CDR2 is YDEGEE. V was clipped by 4 bases and J by 3 bases, with 11 bases between them. The CDR3 runs to 14 residues.

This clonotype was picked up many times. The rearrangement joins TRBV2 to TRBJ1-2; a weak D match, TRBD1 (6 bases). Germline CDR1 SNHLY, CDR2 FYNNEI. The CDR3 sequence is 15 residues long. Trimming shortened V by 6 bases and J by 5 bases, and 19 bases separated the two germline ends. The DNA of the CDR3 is TGTGCCAGCAGCGGTAGACAGGTTAACTATTATGGCTACACCTTC. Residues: CASSGRQVNYYGYTF.

CDR3 DNA: TGCGCCAGCAACTCAGGGGGTGAAGCTTTCTTT. Its translation: CASNSGGEAFF. This chain connects TRBV5-1 to TRBJ1-1; 7 nucleotides agree with TRBD1. The CDR3 spans 11 residues. V lost 6 bases, J lost 7 bases, and 3 bases stayed unmatched. The germline V gene encodes CDR1 SGHRS and CDR2 YFSETQ.

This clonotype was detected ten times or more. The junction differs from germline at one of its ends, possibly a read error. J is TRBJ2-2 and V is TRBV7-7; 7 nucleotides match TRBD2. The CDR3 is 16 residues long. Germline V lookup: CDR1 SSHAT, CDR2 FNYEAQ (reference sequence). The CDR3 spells CASSSGLGRGTGELFF. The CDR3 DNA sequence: TGTGCTAGCAGCTCCGGACTAGGCCGAGGCACCGGGGAGCTGTTTTTT.

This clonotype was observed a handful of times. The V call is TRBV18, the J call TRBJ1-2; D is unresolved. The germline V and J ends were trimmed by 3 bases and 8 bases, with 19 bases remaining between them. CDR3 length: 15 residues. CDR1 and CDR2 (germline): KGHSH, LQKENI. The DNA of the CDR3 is TGTGCCAGCTCACCTGGGCCGGGCCCTTGGGAGGGCTACACCTTC. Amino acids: CASSPGPGPWEGYTF. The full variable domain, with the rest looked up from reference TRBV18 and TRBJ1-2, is NAGVMQNPRHLVRRRGQEARLRCSPMKGHSHVYWYRQLPEEGLKFMVYLQKENIIDESGMPKERFSAEFPKEGPSILRIQQVVRGDSAAYFCASSPGPGPWEGYTFGSGTRLTVV.

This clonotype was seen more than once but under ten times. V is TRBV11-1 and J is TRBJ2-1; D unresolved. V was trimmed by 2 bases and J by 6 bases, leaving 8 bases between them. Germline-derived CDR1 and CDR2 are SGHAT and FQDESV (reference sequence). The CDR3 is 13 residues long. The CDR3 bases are TGTGCCAGCAGCTTATGGGTAAGCAATGAGCAGTTCTTC. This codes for CASSLWVSNEQFF.

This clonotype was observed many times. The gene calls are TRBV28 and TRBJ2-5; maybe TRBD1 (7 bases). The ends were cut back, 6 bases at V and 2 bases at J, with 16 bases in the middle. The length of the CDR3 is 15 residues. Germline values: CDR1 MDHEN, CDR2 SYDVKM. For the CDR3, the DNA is TGTGCCAGCAGAGATAGACAGGGACTGCAAGAGACCCAGTACTTC. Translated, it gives CASRDRQGLQETQYF. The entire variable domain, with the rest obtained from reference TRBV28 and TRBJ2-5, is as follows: DVKVTQSSRYLVKRTGEKVFLECVQDMDHENMFWYRQDPGLGLRLIYFSYDVKMKEKGDIPEGYSVSREKKERFSLILESASTNQTSMYLCASRDRQGLQETQYFGPGTRLLVL.

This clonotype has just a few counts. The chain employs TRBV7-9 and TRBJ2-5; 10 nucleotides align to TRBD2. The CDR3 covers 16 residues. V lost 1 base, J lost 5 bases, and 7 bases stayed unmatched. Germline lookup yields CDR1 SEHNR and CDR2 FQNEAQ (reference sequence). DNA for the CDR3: TGTGCCAGCAGCTTAGGGGGACTAGCGAAGTTGGAGACCCAGTACTTC. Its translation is CASSLGGLAKLETQYF.

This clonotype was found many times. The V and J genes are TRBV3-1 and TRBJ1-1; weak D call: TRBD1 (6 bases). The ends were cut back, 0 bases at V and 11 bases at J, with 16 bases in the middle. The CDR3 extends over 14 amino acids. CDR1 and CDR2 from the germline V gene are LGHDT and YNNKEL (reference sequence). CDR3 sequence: CASSQDPRRTDAFF. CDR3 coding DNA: TGTGCCAGCAGCCAAGACCCGCGGAGGACAGACGCTTTCTTT.

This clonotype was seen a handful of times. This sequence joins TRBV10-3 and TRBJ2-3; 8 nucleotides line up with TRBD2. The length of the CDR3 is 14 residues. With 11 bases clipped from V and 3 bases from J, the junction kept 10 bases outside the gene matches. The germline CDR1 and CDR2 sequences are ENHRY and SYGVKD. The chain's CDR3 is CASGREEGTDTQYF. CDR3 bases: TGTGCCTCAGGGCGGGAGGAGGGGACAGATACGCAGTATTTT.